The rows below give T cell receptor beta chains drawn from one sample of a study of T cells after somatic rescue of genetic block. Sequencing used immunoSEQ multiplex PCR; TCRdb keeps in-frame clones, though not all of them. Here the sample spans 70,000 to 85,000 clones, roughly 91% being singletons. Material: peripheral blood mononuclear cells (PBMCs). These TCRs come from a man aged 25 to 40. CDR3s include the opening cysteine and the closing phenylalanine or tryptophan. The order of the fields is J gene, V gene, clone size, D gene, CDR3 protein, CDR3 DNA. D genes are given only for firm matches. Part of the rows lack a size; the others show once, few, many or a class for expanded clones.

J gene: TRBJ1-2
V gene: TRBV5-1
clone size: -
D gene: TRBD1
CDR3 protein: CASSPEGQGFYGYTF
CDR3 DNA: TGCGCCAGCAGCCCGGAGGGACAGGGGTTCTATGGCTACACCTTC

J gene: TRBJ2-6
V gene: TRBV7-2
clone size: -
D gene: -
CDR3 protein: CASFRGSGGGANVLTF
CDR3 DNA: TGTGCCAGCTTCCGGGGCAGTGGGGGTGGGGCCAACGTCCTGACTTTC

J gene: TRBJ2-5
V gene: TRBV15
clone size: -
D gene: TRBD2
CDR3 protein: CATSRENTGLAGVEGETQYF
CDR3 DNA: TGTGCCACCAGCAGAGAAAACACGGGACTAGCGGGAGTGGAGGGTGAGACCCAGTACTTC

J gene: TRBJ2-3
V gene: TRBV28
clone size: -
D gene: -
CDR3 protein: CASSYPLMGGDTQYF
CDR3 DNA: TGTGCCAGCAGCTACCCTTTGATGGGAGGTGATACGCAGTATTTT

J gene: TRBJ1-2
V gene: TRBV20-1
clone size: -
D gene: -
CDR3 protein: CSARENRIGTF
CDR3 DNA: TGCAGTGCTAGAGAGAACAGAATTGGCACCTTC

J gene: TRBJ2-3
V gene: TRBV27
clone size: -
D gene: TRBD1
CDR3 protein: CASSLSATGLADTQYF
CDR3 DNA: TGTGCCAGCAGTTTATCGGCGACAGGGCTCGCAGATACGCAGTATTTT

J gene: TRBJ2-3
V gene: TRBV25-1
clone size: -
D gene: TRBD2
CDR3 protein: CASSESVKREDSDTQYF
CDR3 DNA: TGTGCCAGCAGTGAAAGCGTAAAGCGGGAGGATTCGGATACGCAGTATTTT

J gene: TRBJ1-5
V gene: TRBV19
clone size: -
D gene: -
CDR3 protein: CASSSGFEGGGQPQHF
CDR3 DNA: TGTGCCAGTAGTAGCGGCTTCGAGGGGGGCGGGCAGCCCCAGCATTTT

J gene: TRBJ1-5
V gene: TRBV6-6
clone size: -
D gene: TRBD1
CDR3 protein: CASTGQGKNQPQHF
CDR3 DNA: TGTGCCAGCACCGGACAGGGGAAGAATCAGCCCCAGCATTTT

J gene: TRBJ2-3
V gene: TRBV5-1
clone size: once
D gene: -
CDR3 protein: CASSLAAVGNTQYF
CDR3 DNA: TGCGCCAGCAGCTTGGCGGCAGTGGGAAATACGCAGTATTTT

J gene: TRBJ2-5
V gene: TRBV2
clone size: -
D gene: -
CDR3 protein: CASRVDRSQETQYF
CDR3 DNA: TGTGCCAGCAGGGTTGACAGATCCCAAGAGACCCAGTACTTC

J gene: TRBJ2-4
V gene: TRBV6-1
clone size: -
D gene: -
CDR3 protein: CASIRGGGNIQYF
CDR3 DNA: TGTGCCAGCATTAGAGGGGGAGGGAACATTCAGTACTTC

J gene: TRBJ2-1
V gene: TRBV11-2
clone size: few
D gene: TRBD2
CDR3 protein: CASSLGLVSYNEQFF
CDR3 DNA: TGTGCCAGCAGCTTGGGACTAGTGTCCTACAATGAGCAGTTCTTC

J gene: TRBJ2-3
V gene: TRBV4-1
clone size: -
D gene: -
CDR3 protein: CASSQEEQGVQYF
CDR3 DNA: TGCGCCAGCAGCCAAGAGGAACAGGGAGTGCAGTATTTT

J gene: TRBJ2-1
V gene: TRBV4-1
clone size: -
D gene: -
CDR3 protein: CASSVGVSYNEQFF
CDR3 DNA: TGCGCCAGCAGCGTCGGGGTCTCCTACAATGAGCAGTTCTTC

J gene: TRBJ1-5
V gene: TRBV18
clone size: -
D gene: TRBD1
CDR3 protein: CASSRDSDQPQHF
CDR3 DNA: TGTGCCAGCTCCCGGGACAGTGATCAGCCCCAGCATTTT

J gene: TRBJ2-7
V gene: TRBV7-9
clone size: -
D gene: TRBD2
CDR3 protein: CASSLGLTSGEQYF
CDR3 DNA: TGTGCCAGCAGCTTAGGCCTAACTAGCGGAGAGCAGTACTTC

J gene: TRBJ1-6
V gene: TRBV5-8
clone size: once
D gene: -
CDR3 protein: CASPGRRAANYNSPLHF
CDR3 DNA: TGTGCCAGCCCCGGTAGGAGGGCGGCGAACTATAATTCACCCCTCCACTTT

J gene: TRBJ2-3
V gene: TRBV13
clone size: -
D gene: -
CDR3 protein: CASSFRRGQADTQYF
CDR3 DNA: TGTGCCAGCAGCTTTCGGAGGGGGCAGGCAGATACGCAGTATTTT

J gene: TRBJ2-2
V gene: TRBV27
clone size: -
D gene: -
CDR3 protein: CASSPRLSGTGELFF
CDR3 DNA: TGTGCCAGCAGCCCTCGTCTGTCGGGCACCGGGGAGCTGTTTTTT

J gene: TRBJ2-3
V gene: TRBV13
clone size: -
D gene: TRBD2
CDR3 protein: CASSFAGGTDTQYF
CDR3 DNA: TGTGCCAGCAGCTTCGCGGGGGGCACAGATACGCAGTATTTT

J gene: TRBJ1-1
V gene: TRBV10-3
clone size: once
D gene: TRBD1
CDR3 protein: CAITRDSMNTEAFF
CDR3 DNA: TGTGCCATCACCCGGGACAGCATGAACACTGAAGCTTTCTTT

J gene: TRBJ2-5
V gene: TRBV5-1
clone size: -
D gene: TRBD2
CDR3 protein: CASSNIRSGGVQETQYF
CDR3 DNA: TGCGCCAGCAGCAATATCCGTAGCGGGGGGGTACAAGAGACCCAGTACTTC

J gene: TRBJ2-1
V gene: TRBV11-2
clone size: -
D gene: -
CDR3 protein: CASSLDRHNEQFF
CDR3 DNA: TGTGCCAGCAGCTTAGATCGCCACAATGAGCAGTTCTTC

J gene: TRBJ1-5
V gene: TRBV5-5
clone size: -
D gene: -
CDR3 protein: CASSLDRARYNQPQHF
CDR3 DNA: TGTGCCAGCAGCTTGGACAGGGCACGATACAATCAGCCCCAGCATTTT

J gene: TRBJ2-3
V gene: TRBV5-4
clone size: -
D gene: TRBD2
CDR3 protein: CASSSPAGGSTQYF
CDR3 DNA: TGTGCCAGCAGCTCCCCCGCGGGGGGAAGTACGCAGTATTTT

J gene: TRBJ1-6
V gene: TRBV5-1
clone size: once
D gene: -
CDR3 protein: CASSLRLGANSPLHF
CDR3 DNA: TGCGCCAGCAGCCTGAGACTAGGGGCCAATTCACCCCTCCACTTT

J gene: TRBJ2-2
V gene: TRBV29-1
clone size: -
D gene: TRBD2
CDR3 protein: CSVEGLAGNTGELFF
CDR3 DNA: TGCAGCGTTGAAGGACTAGCGGGGAACACCGGGGAGCTGTTTTTT

J gene: TRBJ2-7
V gene: TRBV2
clone size: -
D gene: TRBD1
CDR3 protein: CASSDRGPYEQYF
CDR3 DNA: TGTGCCAGCTCAGACAGGGGTCCCTACGAGCAGTACTTC

J gene: TRBJ2-5
V gene: TRBV7-8
clone size: -
D gene: -
CDR3 protein: CASSFARQETQYF
CDR3 DNA: TGTGCCAGCAGCTTCGCTCGACAAGAGACCCAGTACTTC

J gene: TRBJ2-7
V gene: TRBV18
clone size: -
D gene: TRBD1
CDR3 protein: CASSLRQGTPYEQYF
CDR3 DNA: TGTGCCAGCTCGCTTAGACAGGGGACCCCCTACGAGCAGTACTTC

J gene: TRBJ2-6
V gene: TRBV27
clone size: -
D gene: -
CDR3 protein: CASRGRPSGANVLTF
CDR3 DNA: TGTGCCAGCAGGGGCCGCCCCTCTGGGGCCAACGTCCTGACTTTC

J gene: TRBJ2-1
V gene: TRBV27
clone size: -
D gene: TRBD2
CDR3 protein: CASQRTSGNEQFF
CDR3 DNA: TGTGCCAGCCAACGGACTAGCGGCAATGAGCAGTTCTTC

J gene: TRBJ2-7
V gene: TRBV19
clone size: once
D gene: -
CDR3 protein: CASSIDLQEYEQYF
CDR3 DNA: TGTGCCAGTAGTATAGATCTACAGGAGTACGAGCAGTACTTC

J gene: TRBJ1-2
V gene: TRBV2
clone size: few
D gene: TRBD1
CDR3 protein: CASSGRDRGRRGYTF
CDR3 DNA: TGTGCCAGCAGTGGCCGGGACAGGGGGCGAAGGGGCTACACCTTC

J gene: TRBJ2-1
V gene: TRBV2
clone size: once
D gene: TRBD2
CDR3 protein: CASSEGLAGVDEQFF
CDR3 DNA: TGTGCCAGCAGTGAAGGGCTAGCGGGGGTGGATGAGCAGTTCTTC

J gene: TRBJ1-3
V gene: TRBV6-5
clone size: -
D gene: -
CDR3 protein: CASSYLTGLSGNTIYF
CDR3 DNA: TGTGCCAGCAGTTATTTGACAGGCCTTTCTGGAAACACCATATATTTT

J gene: TRBJ1-5
V gene: TRBV28
clone size: -
D gene: -
CDR3 protein: CASSLRGRGQPQHF
CDR3 DNA: TGTGCCAGCAGTTTACGGGGACGCGGTCAGCCCCAGCATTTT

J gene: TRBJ2-3
V gene: TRBV11-2
clone size: -
D gene: TRBD2
CDR3 protein: CASSLLRRASGGNTQYF
CDR3 DNA: TGTGCCAGCAGCTTACTTCGTCGGGCAAGCGGGGGAAATACGCAGTATTTT

J gene: TRBJ1-1
V gene: TRBV5-1
clone size: once
D gene: -
CDR3 protein: CASSFEQGGFEAFF
CDR3 DNA: TGCGCCAGCAGCTTCGAACAGGGCGGATTCGAAGCTTTCTTT

J gene: TRBJ1-2
V gene: TRBV5-1
clone size: -
D gene: TRBD1
CDR3 protein: CASSSSGTAGGYTF
CDR3 DNA: TGCGCCAGCAGCTCCTCCGGGACAGCGGGGGGCTACACCTTC

J gene: TRBJ1-1
V gene: TRBV18
clone size: -
D gene: -
CDR3 protein: CASSPTRMNTEAFF
CDR3 DNA: TGTGCCAGCTCACCAACAAGGATGAACACTGAAGCTTTCTTT

J gene: TRBJ1-2
V gene: TRBV6-1
clone size: -
D gene: -
CDR3 protein: CASSEAYHVGGYTF
CDR3 DNA: TGTGCCAGCAGTGAAGCGTATCACGTGGGTGGCTACACCTTC

J gene: TRBJ2-4
V gene: TRBV29-1
clone size: -
D gene: TRBD1
CDR3 protein: CSAADRAKNIQYF
CDR3 DNA: TGCAGCGCGGCCGACAGGGCGAAAAACATTCAGTACTTC

J gene: TRBJ1-2
V gene: TRBV10-3
clone size: -
D gene: -
CDR3 protein: CAMGGDNYGYTF
CDR3 DNA: TGTGCCATGGGGGGGGACAACTATGGCTACACCTTC

J gene: TRBJ2-7
V gene: TRBV25-1
clone size: once
D gene: -
CDR3 protein: CASSESGGRPYEQYF
CDR3 DNA: TGTGCCAGCAGTGAATCTGGGGGCAGGCCCTACGAGCAGTACTTC

J gene: TRBJ1-6
V gene: TRBV11-2
clone size: -
D gene: -
CDR3 protein: CASSYRALGSPLHF
CDR3 DNA: TGTGCCAGCAGCTACAGGGCTCTTGGTTCACCCCTCCACTTT

J gene: TRBJ2-1
V gene: TRBV15
clone size: -
D gene: TRBD2
CDR3 protein: CATSRDRLAGGQFF
CDR3 DNA: TGTGCCACCAGCAGAGACAGGCTAGCGGGAGGGCAGTTCTTC

J gene: TRBJ2-1
V gene: TRBV4-3
clone size: -
D gene: -
CDR3 protein: CASSQVGRPGRNNEQFF
CDR3 DNA: TGCGCCAGCAGCCAAGTTGGTAGACCGGGAAGGAACAATGAGCAGTTCTTC

J gene: TRBJ1-6
V gene: TRBV28
clone size: -
D gene: -
CDR3 protein: CASSLIVRGSPLHF
CDR3 DNA: TGTGCCAGCAGTTTAATCGTTAGGGGTTCACCCCTCCACTTT